One sample yielded the 20 T cell receptor beta chains listed below, sequenced in a study of regulatory T cells in long-lasting Graves disease. Construction of the TCR beta libraries employed iRepertoire HTBI primers in conjunction with Arm-PCR of CDR3 regions. Using its own MiXCR run on the multiplex PCR reads, TCRdb lists one record per CDR3 protein. The profile shows more than 350,000 distinct CDR3 sequences, 21% of them singletons. Stated time point: persistent/refractory GD, antithyroid drugs over 5 years with positive TRAb. PBMCs provided the RNA from which the TCR library was made. The sample was peripheral blood mononuclear cells (PBMCs), taken when the disease was refractory, from a patient treated with antithyroid drugs. These receptors were collected from a female donor with Graves disease.

There are many counts of this clonotype. The chain combines TRBV10-3 with TRBJ1-1; D call uncertain. Trimming took off 11 bases at V and 1 base at J, with 14 bases between the two ends. The CDR3 totals 13 residues. Germline CDR1 reads ENHRY; CDR2 reads SYGVKD. In nucleotides, the CDR3 is TGTGCCGCGGATGGAGGGCCGAACACTGAAGCTTTCTTT. Amino acids: CAADGGPNTEAFF.

In this sample, this clonotype turned up many times. V is TRBV28 and J is TRBJ1-2; D ambiguous. This CDR3 comprises 15 residues. The germline CDR1 and CDR2 sequences are MDHEN and SYDVKM. Trimming cost V 6 bases and J 5 bases, with 19 bases left between them. CDR3 region: CASSLEIPLPYGYTF. CDR3 DNA sequence: TGTGCCAGCAGCCTGGAAATTCCCCTTCCATATGGCTACACCTTC.

This clonotype has ten or more counts. The chain joins TRBV30 to TRBJ1-1, with D perhaps TRBD1 (5 bases). V was clipped by 1 base and J by 3 bases, with 9 bases between them. The V gene's germline CDR1 is GTSNPN and CDR2 SVGIG (reference sequence). The CDR3 loop spans 13 amino acids. The CDR3 coding sequence is TGTGCCTGGAGTGAACGAGGGGACACTGAAGCTTTCTTT. Its protein is CAWSERGDTEAFF.

This clonotype was seen repeatedly, ten times or more. The genes are TRBV11-2 and TRBJ2-7; possible D gene TRBD1, 6 bases. The CDR3 runs 14 residues. Germline V gives CDR1 SGHAT, CDR2 FQNNGV. V was trimmed by 5 bases and J by 2 bases, leaving 13 bases between them. The CDR3: CASSPQTGPYEQYF. CDR3 sequence (DNA): TGTGCCAGCAGCCCGCAGACAGGCCCCTACGAGCAGTACTTC. The complete variable domain, with remaining parts taken from reference TRBV11-2 and TRBJ2-7, reads EAGVAQSPRYKIIEKRQSVAFWCNPISGHATLYWYQQILGQGPKLLIQFQNNGVVDDSQLPKDRFSAERLKGVDSTLKIQPAKLEDSAVYLCASSPQTGPYEQYFGPGTRLTVT.

The table lists this clonotype with many counts. The chain has TRBV28 and TRBJ1-6; D gene unclear. Trimming removed 6 bases at V and 6 bases at J, with 12 bases between. Germline-derived CDR1 and CDR2 are MDHEN and SYDVKM. The CDR3 is 14 amino acids. The CDR3 DNA reads TGTGCCAGCAGGAACCCTGACCGTAATTCACCCCTCCACTTT. Its translation is CASRNPDRNSPLHF.

As regards this clonotype: A much larger clone lies one base from this, so it may be a read error. The rearrangement joins TRBV28 to TRBJ1-1, with a tentative D call TRBD1 (6 bases). The CDR3 is made up of 15 amino acids. CDR1 is MDHEN, CDR2 SYDVKM, per germline. V gave up 2 bases and J gave up 5 bases, with 15 bases separating them. CDR3 sequence: CASSLNGQRLTEAFF. In DNA, the CDR3 is TGTGCCAGCAGTTTAAACGGACAGCGGCTTACTGAAGCTTTCTTT. Full variable domain (remainder filled in from reference TRBV28 and TRBJ1-1): DVKVTQSSRYLVKRTGEKVFLECVQDMDHENMFWYRQDPGLGLRLIYFSYDVKMKEKGDIPEGYSVSREKKERFSLILESASTNQTSMYLCASSLNGQRLTEAFFGQGTRLTVV.

The chain has TRBV5-1 and TRBJ1-4, with D possibly TRBD1 on 6 matching bases. The CDR3 is 16 amino acids. Germline CDR1 reads SGHRS; CDR2 reads YFSETQ. Trimming cost V 3 bases and J 5 bases, with 17 bases left between them. CDR3 DNA: TGCGCCAGCAGCTCGACCACAGGGATTATCAATGAAAAACTGTTTTTT. Translating it yields CASSSTTGIINEKLFF.

This clonotype has just one count. CDR3 region: CASSFRRRGKYEQYF. The CDR3 DNA follows: TGTGCCAGTAGTTTCCGGCGCCGGGGAAAATACGAGCAGTACTTC. The chain uses TRBV19 and TRBJ2-7, with D possibly matching TRBD2 (5 bases). This CDR3 has 15 residues. The V end was cut by 5 bases, the J end by 4 bases, with 18 bases between. Germline-derived CDR1 and CDR2 are LNHDA and SQIVND (reference sequence).

At least ten counts were recorded for this clonotype. The genes are TRBV15 and TRBJ2-2; 7 bases are shared with TRBD1. This CDR3 has 13 amino acids. Germline values: CDR1 LNHNV, CDR2 YYDKDF (reference sequence). Germline trimming cut 9 bases from V and 6 bases from J; bases unmatched to any gene: 7. CDR3: CATVDRRSGELFF. For the CDR3, the DNA is TGTGCCACTGTGGACAGGCGGTCCGGGGAGCTGTTTTTT. Full variable domain (outside the CDR3, taken from reference TRBV15 and TRBJ2-2): DAMVIQNPRYQVTQFGKPVTLSCSQTLNHNVMYWYQQKSSQAPKLLFHYYDKDFNNEADTPDNFQSRRPNTSFCFLDIRSPGLGDTAMYLCATVDRRSGELFFGEGSRLTVL.

This clonotype was seen a handful of times. The V gene is TRBV6-1, the J gene TRBJ1-5, with 7 bases aligning to TRBD1. The V segment lost 3 bases and the J segment 3 bases; nucleotides outside the gene matches: 11. CDR1 and CDR2 (germline): MNHNS, SASEGT. This CDR3 region has 17 residues. Here the CDR3 reads CASSDRGARGFNQPQHF. The DNA of the CDR3 is TGTGCCAGCAGTGATAGGGGAGCCAGGGGGTTCAATCAGCCCCAGCATTTT.

This chain connects TRBV29-1 to TRBJ1-2, with D uncertain. V was clipped by 0 bases and J by 3 bases, with 14 bases between them. Looked up from germline, CDR1 is SQVTM and CDR2 is ANQGSEA. There are 15 residues in the CDR3. The CDR3 region has the DNA TGCAGCGTTGAAGATCTCCCGGGTTCAGACTATGGCTACACCTTC. Its protein is CSVEDLPGSDYGYTF.

This clonotype was seen repeatedly, ten times or more. This chain connects TRBV28 to TRBJ1-4; 8 nucleotides match TRBD1. The CDR3 consists of 15 residues. V trimming: 2 bases; J trimming: 6 bases; junction bases outside the gene matches: 5. CDR1 MDHEN and CDR2 SYDVKM come from the germline V gene. CDR3 sequence (DNA): TGTGCCAGCAGTTTAAGGCAGGGGGCATATGAAAAACTGTTTTTT. This sequence encodes CASSLRQGAYEKLFF.

The chain links TRBV15 to TRBJ1-5, with D possibly TRBD1 on 6 matching bases. Looked up from germline, CDR1 is LNHNV and CDR2 is YYDKDF (reference sequence). The CDR3 contains 15 residues. The V and J ends lost 0 bases and 7 bases respectively, with 13 bases between them. The CDR3 DNA reads TGTGCCACCAGCAGAGATCTTGGCAGGGGACAGCCCCAGCATTTT. Amino acid sequence: CATSRDLGRGQPQHF. Filled out from reference TRBV15 and TRBJ1-5, the complete variable domain reads DAMVIQNPRYQVTQFGKPVTLSCSQTLNHNVMYWYQQKSSQAPKLLFHYYDKDFNNEADTPDNFQSRRPNTSFCFLDIRSPGLGDTAMYLCATSRDLGRGQPQHFGDGTRLSIL.

This CDR3 is CASSPGQGSRNIQYF. The CDR3 DNA is TGTGCCAGCTCGCCGGGACAGGGTAGTAGGAACATTCAGTACTTC. The V and J genes are TRBV18 and TRBJ2-4, with 9 bases that match TRBD1. Germline V gene sequence: CDR1 KGHSH, CDR2 LQKENI. The CDR3 totals 15 residues. J was trimmed by 7 bases and V by 6 bases; bases with no gene match: 10. Drawing the rest from reference TRBV18 and TRBJ2-4, the complete variable domain is NAGVMQNPRHLVRRRGQEARLRCSPMKGHSHVYWYRQLPEEGLKFMVYLQKENIIDESGMPKERFSAEFPKEGPSILRIQQVVRGDSAAYFCASSPGQGSRNIQYFGAGTRLSVL.

V and J are TRBV19 and TRBJ2-2; 9 bases map to TRBD2. CDR1 and CDR2 from the germline V gene are LNHDA and SQIVND (reference sequence). This CDR3 spans 18 amino acids. Germline trimming cut 5 bases from V and 5 bases from J; bases unmatched to any gene: 15. CDR3 bases: TGTGCCAGTAGTGTAGTTTTAGCGGGAGCCTCGAGGACCGGGGAGCTGTTTTTT. It is translated as CASSVVLAGASRTGELFF.

In its sample, this clonotype was seen a few times. For the CDR3, the DNA is TGTGCCAGCAGTTCCCCGGGCGAGCAGTACTTC. It specifies CASSSPGEQYF. The chain is built from TRBV6-2 or TRBV6-3 and TRBJ2-7; D is ambiguous. The CDR3 runs 11 residues. With 4 bases removed from V and 6 bases from J, the gap between germline ends came to 7 bases. CDR1 MNHEY and CDR2 SVGEGT come from the germline V gene.

This clonotype was detected only a few times. This chain links TRBV20-1 with TRBJ2-4; TRBD2 might be the D (7 bases). Germline CDR1 is DFQATT and CDR2 is SNEGSKA (reference sequence). The CDR3 is 16 amino acids. The V and J ends lost 5 bases and 0 bases respectively, with 17 bases between them. The CDR3 sequence is CSAGGGDRVAKNIQYF. In nucleotides, the CDR3 is TGCAGTGCTGGAGGGGGGGATAGGGTAGCCAAAAACATTCAGTACTTC.

This clonotype appeared many times. The chain uses TRBV27 and TRBJ2-7; D may be TRBD2 (6 bases). The CDR3 is made up of 13 amino acids. Looked up from germline, CDR1 is MNHEY and CDR2 is SMNVEV (reference sequence). V lost 3 bases to trimming and J lost 5 bases, with 11 bases between them. The CDR3 DNA reads as TGTGCCAGCAGTTTGATCGGGGGTGACGAGCAGTACTTC. Translating it yields CASSLIGGDEQYF.

The chain combines TRBV10-3 with TRBJ1-4; tentatively, D is TRBD1 (6 bases). The CDR3 is 13 amino acids. Germline V gene data show CDR1 as ENHRY and CDR2 as SYGVKD. The CDR3 is CAIRGAGEEKLFF. The CDR3, as DNA: TGTGCAATTCGAGGGGCAGGGGAGGAAAAACTGTTTTTT.

In regard to this clonotype: With a much larger clone just one base away, this may be a read error. The rearrangement links TRBV12-5 to TRBJ2-2; perhaps TRBD2 as D (7 bases). This CDR3 contains 16 residues. Germline CDR1 and CDR2: LGHNT and FRNRAP. V gave up 1 base and J gave up 10 bases, with 19 bases separating them. For the CDR3, the DNA is TGTGCTAGTGGTTTGGGGGGGGGCTCCCAAGGCGAGGAGCTGTTTTTT. Translating it yields CASGLGGGSQGEELFF.